These T cell receptor beta chains were read from a single sample in a study of blood T cells in healthy people across ages. MiXCR was run by TCRdb on the 5' RACE reads, yielding one entry per CDR3 protein. The sample contains hundreds of thousands of distinct CDR3 sequences, about 48% of which appear only once. The sample taken for sequencing was blood. These receptors were collected from a man in his thirties or forties in good health. CDR3s include the opening cysteine and the closing phenylalanine or tryptophan. The D gene is left open where the match is weak. The size field is filled for only some rows; it gives once, few, many or a size class.

d_gene	v_gene	j_gene	abundance	CDR3nt	CDR3aa
-	TRBV9	TRBJ2-1	few	TGTGCCAGCAGCGAGTCGGGGACTCACAATGAGCAGTTCTTC	CASSESGTHNEQFF
TRBD2	TRBV20-1	TRBJ2-7	-	TGCAGTGCTCTTACGGGACTAGCGGCGTCTAGCTCCTACAATGAGCAGTACTTC	CSALTGLAASSSYNEQYF
TRBD1	TRBV7-9	TRBJ2-1	-	TGTGCCAGCAGCCCACCGACAGGGCGATTCAATGAGCAGTTCTTC	CASSPPTGRFNEQFF
-	TRBV20-1	TRBJ1-4	-	TGCAGTGCTAGCCTCCCGGGGGCCACTAATGAAAAACTGTTTTTT	CSASLPGATNEKLFF
-	TRBV10-3	TRBJ1-2	-	TGTGCCATCAGTGAGTCCGGAACAGTTACTAACTATGGCTACACCTTC	CAISESGTVTNYGYTF
-	TRBV4-1	TRBJ1-1	few	TGCGCCAGCAGCCAAGAAGGGGTGTTGAACACTGAAGCTTTCTTT	CASSQEGVLNTEAFF
-	TRBV20-1	TRBJ2-1	-	TGCAGTGCGGCCGGGCAATACAATGAGCAGTTCTTC	CSAAGQYNEQFF
TRBD2	TRBV5-1	TRBJ2-7	-	TGCGCCAGCAGCTTGCGTCTAGCGGGGGGCGGCAACGAGCAGTACTTC	CASSLRLAGGGNEQYF
-	TRBV20-1	TRBJ2-5	-	TGCAGTGCTAGTTTGGGGAGGGGGGGACCTCAAGAGACCCAGTACTTC	CSASLGRGGPQETQYF
-	TRBV6-6	TRBJ2-1	-	TGTGCCAGCAGTTACGTGCCGTACAATGAGCAGTTCTTC	CASSYVPYNEQFF
TRBD1	TRBV27	TRBJ2-2	-	TGTGCCAGCAGTTCAACAGGGGAGAACACCGGGGAGCTGTTTTTT	CASSSTGENTGELFF
TRBD2	TRBV20-1	TRBJ2-7	-	TGCAGTGCTAGGCGGCGGGAGACCCACGAGCAGTACTTC	CSARRRETHEQYF
TRBD1	TRBV20-1	TRBJ2-7	few	TGCAGTGCTAAGCCGTCGACAGGGCAGACCTACGAGCAGTACTTC	CSAKPSTGQTYEQYF
-	TRBV7-8	TRBJ2-5	-	TGTGCCAGCAGCTTAGCTATAGTATCAGAGACCCAGTACTTC	CASSLAIVSETQYF
TRBD2	TRBV4-2	TRBJ2-5	few	TGTGCCAGCAGCCAAGATCGGATTAGCGGGGTTTATAATATAGAGACCCAGTACTTC	CASSQDRISGVYNIETQYF
-	TRBV7-2	TRBJ2-3	-	TGTGCCAGCAGCTTGACGATGACTCACTCCACAGATACGCAGTATTTT	CASSLTMTHSTDTQYF
TRBD1	TRBV7-2	TRBJ2-5	-	TGTGCCAGCAGCCCGGACAGGGGGCGGCAAGAGACCCAGTACTTC	CASSPDRGRQETQYF
-	TRBV7-2	TRBJ1-1	-	TGTGCCAGCAGCAGGGGGACTGATACTGAAGCTTTCTTT	CASSRGTDTEAFF
TRBD1	TRBV4-1	TRBJ2-5	-	TGCGCCAGCAGCCAGACAGGGATCCAAGAGACCCAGTACTTC	CASSQTGIQETQYF
-	TRBV20-1	TRBJ2-1	few	TGCAGTGCTAGCGGACAGTCCTACAATGAGCAGTTCTTC	CSASGQSYNEQFF
TRBD1	TRBV12-3/TRBV12-4	TRBJ2-7	-	TGTGCCAGCAGTTTAGCTGGGACAGGGCTCGGCGAGCAGTACTTC	CASSLAGTGLGEQYF
-	TRBV28	TRBJ1-2	-	TGTGCCAGCAGTTTAAGGCCCCCGACAAACAACTATGGCTACACCTTC	CASSLRPPTNNYGYTF
TRBD2	TRBV27	TRBJ2-5	few	TGTGCCAGCAGTTTATACCTAGCGGGGAAAGAGACCCAGTACTTC	CASSLYLAGKETQYF
-	TRBV10-2	TRBJ1-5	-	TGCGCCAGCAGGATCGGGACGGGGGGTCAGCCCCAGCATTTT	CASRIGTGGQPQHF
-	TRBV6-5	TRBJ2-5	-	TGTGCCAGCAGTCGAGATCCAGGAAACCAAGAGACCCAGTACTTC	CASSRDPGNQETQYF
-	TRBV6-2/TRBV6-3	TRBJ1-5	-	TGTGCCAGCAGTTACCGCAGGTCATTAAGGAATCAGCCCCAGCATTTT	CASSYRRSLRNQPQHF
-	TRBV18	TRBJ2-1	-	TGTGCCAGCTCACCCTCCTCATTAAGAAGCTCCTACAATGAGCAGTTCTTC	CASSPSSLRSSYNEQFF